This T cell receptor beta chain was sequenced in a study of tumor and adjacent non-tumor tissue in lung cancer. Study at large: Aged about 31 to 85 years, patients included roughly 10 men and 4 to 6 women with stage I to III disease. Some 4.1 million productive TCRbeta reads were obtained per sample on average. Notes on the study in general: Significantly higher TCR diversity was found in tumor than normal lung. Patients with more diverse tumor TCRs had worse survival.

A modified ARM-PCR protocol with three rounds of nested PCR amplified TCRbeta. MiXCR was run by TCRdb on the multiplex PCR reads, yielding one entry per CDR3 protein. The sample yields some 71,000 distinct CDR3 sequences, roughly two thirds seen once. RNA was extracted from bulk tissue without any cell sorting. The CDR3 has 16 amino acids. Germline V gene data show CDR1 as MNHEY and CDR2 as SVGAGI. V was shortened by 6 bases and J by 10 bases, with 24 bases between the two germline ends. In regard to this clonotype: The antigen remains undetermined.

The sequenced material came from lung tumor tissue. The TCR originated in a woman aged 40 to 50 with non-small cell lung cancer. This chain joins TRBV6-5 and TRBJ2-2, with D unclear. CDR3 coding DNA: TGTGCCAGCAGCCCTGAAACACTACGACATTCCGTGGAGCTGTTTTTT. Translation gives CASSPETLRHSVELFF.